This is a list of T cell receptor beta chains from one sample in a study of radiotherapy plus CTLA-4 blockade in lung cancer. Assay used: immunoSEQ multiplex PCR; TCRdb lists only in-frame clones, some missing. The repertoire holds about 45,000 clones, with 73% as singletons. The sequencing used peripheral blood, collected from a patient treated with radiotherapy plus ipilimumab. These receptors all come from a human donor with non-small cell lung cancer who had a complete response to radiotherapy plus ipilimumab. Both conserved end residues are part of each CDR3. The D gene is left open where the match is weak. Clone size, where shown, is once, few, many, or a class for clones that have expanded.

cdr3_aa: CASSLAWGTDNQPQHF
cdr3_nt: TGTGCCAGCTCACTAGCCTGGGGGACAGACAATCAGCCCCAGCATTTT
v_call: TRBV18
j_call: TRBJ1-5
clone_size: once
d_call: TRBD1

cdr3_aa: CAWSVLASGSGIQETQYF
cdr3_nt: TGTGCCTGGAGTGTACTCGCTAGCGGGAGTGGTATCCAAGAGACCCAGTACTTC
v_call: TRBV30
j_call: TRBJ2-5
clone_size: NA
d_call: TRBD2

cdr3_aa: CASSLYGADTQYF
cdr3_nt: TGTGCCAGCAGCTTATACGGGGCAGATACGCAGTATTTT
v_call: TRBV11-2
j_call: TRBJ2-3
clone_size: NA
d_call: NA

cdr3_aa: CASRSGTSRANEQFF
cdr3_nt: TGTGCCAGCCGTTCCGGGACTAGCCGCGCCAATGAGCAGTTCTTC
v_call: TRBV9
j_call: TRBJ2-1
clone_size: NA
d_call: TRBD2

cdr3_aa: CASSQDLANTGELFF
cdr3_nt: TGTGCCAGCAGCCAAGACCTAGCGAACACCGGGGAGCTGTTTTTT
v_call: TRBV4-2
j_call: TRBJ2-2
clone_size: NA
d_call: NA

cdr3_aa: CASSPSGSNQPQHF
cdr3_nt: TGTGCCAGCAGTCCCTCAGGAAGCAATCAGCCCCAGCATTTT
v_call: TRBV6-1
j_call: TRBJ1-5
clone_size: NA
d_call: NA

cdr3_aa: CASSLAWAAGSNTEAFF
cdr3_nt: TGCGCCAGCAGCTTGGCGTGGGCAGCCGGTTCGAACACTGAAGCTTTCTTT
v_call: TRBV5-1
j_call: TRBJ1-1
clone_size: NA
d_call: NA

cdr3_aa: CASSKVDRNYGYTF
cdr3_nt: TGTGCCAGCAGCAAGGTCGACAGAAACTATGGCTACACCTTC
v_call: TRBV5-4
j_call: TRBJ1-2
clone_size: NA
d_call: NA

cdr3_aa: CASSVDRGEAFF
cdr3_nt: TGTGCCAGCTCAGTCGACAGGGGGGAAGCTTTCTTT
v_call: TRBV18
j_call: TRBJ1-1
clone_size: NA
d_call: TRBD1

cdr3_aa: CASSGPGGYDTEAFF
cdr3_nt: TGTGCCAGCAGTGGCCCGGGGGGGTATGACACTGAAGCTTTCTTT
v_call: TRBV25-1
j_call: TRBJ1-1
clone_size: NA
d_call: NA

cdr3_aa: CASSPGQGSHEQYF
cdr3_nt: TGTGCCAGCTCACCGGGACAGGGGAGCCACGAGCAGTACTTC
v_call: TRBV18
j_call: TRBJ2-7
clone_size: NA
d_call: TRBD1

cdr3_aa: CASSLTSGTVGTGELFF
cdr3_nt: TGTGCCAGCAGCTTAACCTCCGGGACAGTGGGCACCGGGGAGCTGTTTTTT
v_call: TRBV7-6
j_call: TRBJ2-2
clone_size: once
d_call: TRBD1

cdr3_aa: CASSYSAVTSGNTIYF
cdr3_nt: TGTGCCAGCAGTTACTCGGCAGTTACCTCTGGAAACACCATATATTTT
v_call: TRBV6-6
j_call: TRBJ1-3
clone_size: NA
d_call: NA

cdr3_aa: CASSNGVRSISYEQYF
cdr3_nt: TGTGCCAGCAGCAATGGAGTCCGGTCAATCTCCTACGAGCAGTACTTC
v_call: TRBV14
j_call: TRBJ2-7
clone_size: NA
d_call: NA

cdr3_aa: CASSLQGFGNPGELFF
cdr3_nt: TGTGCCAGCAGTTTACAGGGGTTCGGGAACCCCGGGGAGCTGTTTTTT
v_call: TRBV27
j_call: TRBJ2-2
clone_size: NA
d_call: NA

cdr3_aa: CASSLGPGLYQPQHF
cdr3_nt: TGTGCCAGCAGCTTAGGACCAGGGCTTTATCAGCCCCAGCATTTT
v_call: TRBV7-2
j_call: TRBJ1-5
clone_size: NA
d_call: NA

cdr3_aa: CASSLAGGSTDTQYF
cdr3_nt: TGTGCCAGCAGCTTGGCCGGGGGATCCACAGATACGCAGTATTTT
v_call: TRBV5-4
j_call: TRBJ2-3
clone_size: NA
d_call: NA

cdr3_aa: CAISATGASNQPQHF
cdr3_nt: TGTGCCATCAGTGCGACAGGGGCCAGCAATCAGCCCCAGCATTTT
v_call: TRBV10-3
j_call: TRBJ1-5
clone_size: medium-sized
d_call: TRBD1

cdr3_aa: CAISAQSNQPQHF
cdr3_nt: TGTGCCATCAGTGCACAGAGCAATCAGCCCCAGCATTTT
v_call: TRBV10-3
j_call: TRBJ1-5
clone_size: few
d_call: NA

cdr3_aa: CASSFPRSSGSGNTIYF
cdr3_nt: TGTGCCAGCAGCTTTCCTCGATCGTCGGGCTCTGGAAACACCATATATTTT
v_call: TRBV5-4
j_call: TRBJ1-3
clone_size: NA
d_call: NA

cdr3_aa: CASSTIQGALYNEQFF
cdr3_nt: TGTGCCAGCAGCACCATACAGGGGGCCCTATACAATGAGCAGTTCTTC
v_call: TRBV7-6
j_call: TRBJ2-1
clone_size: NA
d_call: TRBD1

cdr3_aa: CSVEGRTYEQYF
cdr3_nt: TGCAGCGTTGAGGGCAGGACCTACGAGCAGTACTTC
v_call: TRBV29-1
j_call: TRBJ2-7
clone_size: few
d_call: NA

cdr3_aa: CASSYSGTGEYGYTF
cdr3_nt: TGTGCCAGCAGTTACTCCGGGACAGGAGAATATGGCTACACCTTC
v_call: TRBV6-5
j_call: TRBJ1-2
clone_size: NA
d_call: TRBD1

cdr3_aa: CASASRDRGYEQYF
cdr3_nt: TGTGCCAGCGCCTCCCGGGACAGGGGCTACGAGCAGTACTTC
v_call: TRBV27
j_call: TRBJ2-7
clone_size: NA
d_call: TRBD1

cdr3_aa: CASSLAGLRGETQYF
cdr3_nt: TGTGCCAGCAGCTTAGCGGGACTTAGAGGGGAGACCCAGTACTTC
v_call: TRBV7-8
j_call: TRBJ2-5
clone_size: NA
d_call: NA

cdr3_aa: CASSLWQNTEAFF
cdr3_nt: TGTGCCAGCAGTTTGTGGCAGAACACTGAAGCTTTCTTT
v_call: TRBV6-5
j_call: TRBJ1-1
clone_size: few
d_call: NA

cdr3_aa: CAWGLKASTDTQYF
cdr3_nt: TGTGCCTGGGGACTCAAGGCAAGCACGGATACGCAGTATTTT
v_call: TRBV30
j_call: TRBJ2-3
clone_size: NA
d_call: NA

cdr3_aa: CASSQGQLYQPQHF
cdr3_nt: TGCGCCAGCAGCCAAGGACAGCTTTATCAGCCCCAGCATTTT
v_call: TRBV4-1
j_call: TRBJ1-5
clone_size: NA
d_call: NA

cdr3_aa: CASSLTRETQYF
cdr3_nt: TGTGCCAGCAGCCTGACCAGGGAGACCCAGTACTTC
v_call: TRBV7-2
j_call: TRBJ2-5
clone_size: NA
d_call: NA

cdr3_aa: CASKAPAVNPETQYF
cdr3_nt: TGTGCCAGCAAAGCGCCGGCGGTAAACCCTGAGACCCAGTACTTC
v_call: TRBV2
j_call: TRBJ2-5
clone_size: NA
d_call: NA

cdr3_aa: CASSLSRGFLYEQYF
cdr3_nt: TGTGCCAGCAGCTTATCCCGGGGATTTCTCTACGAGCAGTACTTC
v_call: TRBV7-8
j_call: TRBJ2-7
clone_size: few
d_call: NA

cdr3_aa: CASSYSATGGNQPQHF
cdr3_nt: TGTGCCAGCAGTTACAGTGCCACAGGGGGCAATCAGCCCCAGCATTTT
v_call: TRBV6-6
j_call: TRBJ1-5
clone_size: NA
d_call: TRBD1

cdr3_aa: CAIRPGLASYEQYF
cdr3_nt: TGTGCCATCAGGCCGGGACTAGCTTCCTACGAGCAGTACTTC
v_call: TRBV10-3
j_call: TRBJ2-7
clone_size: NA
d_call: TRBD2

cdr3_aa: CASSLSGGGNNEQFF
cdr3_nt: TGCGCCAGCAGCTTGAGTGGCGGGGGCAACAATGAGCAGTTCTTC
v_call: TRBV5-1
j_call: TRBJ2-1
clone_size: few
d_call: NA

cdr3_aa: CASSKFGTGNQPQHF
cdr3_nt: TGTGCCAGCAGCAAATTCGGGACAGGCAACCAGCCCCAGCATTTT
v_call: TRBV7-8
j_call: TRBJ1-5
clone_size: NA
d_call: TRBD1